The entry that follows covers one T cell receptor beta chain sequence. Its specificity is unknown. Treatment meaning: oral pan-JAK inhibitor, 5-10 mg twice daily. This sample was included in a study of CD8+ T cells in alopecia areata. Findings and caveats of the study: Greater clonality was observed in lesional scalp samples, especially alopecia totalis/universalis, versus normal scalp. How baseline CD8+ expansion relates to response remains uncertain (there was one nonresponder).

Germline V CDR1 and CDR2: SGHRS, YFSETQ. This CDR3 comprises 13 residues. The ends lost 4 bases at V and 5 bases at J; junction bases unmatched: 2. It was cDNA, reverse transcribed from extracted RNA, that served as the sequencing template. The repertoire was sequenced with immunoSEQ multiplex PCR; TCRdb's copy has only in-frame clones and lacks some. The table includes 170,000 or so clones, 53% detected once. This rearrangement joins TRBV5-1 to TRBJ1-1, with 10 bases fitting TRBD1. This receptor was identified in a human donor with alopecia areata. This specimen was CD8+ T cells sorted from blood, taken at week 24, from a patient treated with tofacitinib. The CDR3 loop reads CASSPGQGTEAFF. Here the CDR3 DNA reads TGCGCCAGCAGCCCGGGACAGGGGACTGAAGCTTTCTTT. The entire variable domain, with the rest obtained from reference TRBV5-1 and TRBJ1-1, is as follows: KAGVTQTPRYLIKTRGQQVTLSCSPISGHRSVSWYQQTPGQGLQFLFEYFSETQRNKGNFPGRFSGRQFSNSRSEMNVSTLELGDSALYLCASSPGQGTEAFFGQGTRLTVV.